Shown below are 21 T cell receptor beta chains from a single sample sequenced in a study of graft-versus-host responses after intestinal transplantation (dated by TCRdb to the early 2020s). Preparation of the library involved the immunoSEQ multiplex PCR assay. TCRdb limited this immuneACCESS table to in-frame rearrangements with V and J called. A share of clones is missing; checked studies link under half to unresolved V genes, and the rest is unexplained. The table for this sample lists 9,000 to 10,000 clones; around 94% of them were counted only once. The top ten hold around 2% of the sample. Source: PBMCs, taken 8 days after intestinal transplant. The receptors were sampled from a human patient who received an intestinal transplant, so some T cells may come from the graft donor.

The rearrangement uses TRBV28 and TRBJ1-3, with D maybe TRBD1 (5 bases). The germline V and J ends were trimmed by 3 bases and 0 bases, with 12 bases remaining between them. Germline CDR1 reads MDHEN; CDR2 reads SYDVKM. This CDR3 is 16 amino acids long. The CDR3 here is CASSLGVGNSGNTIYF. The CDR3, as DNA: TGTGCCAGCAGTTTGGGGGTAGGGAACTCTGGAAACACCATATATTTT.

The rearrangement uses TRBV11-2 and TRBJ2-1, with a possible D match to TRBD2 (6 bases). Germline CDR1 SGHAT, CDR2 FQNNGV. The CDR3 is made up of 13 amino acids. Trimming removed 4 bases from V and 4 bases from J, with 8 bases in between. The CDR3 here is CASSYGGYNEQFF. CDR3 DNA: TGTGCCAGCAGCTACGGAGGGTACAATGAGCAGTTCTTC.

The chain joins TRBV29-1 to TRBJ2-7, with D maybe TRBD1 (7 bases). CDR3 length: 11 amino acids. Trimming left V 4 bases short and J 5 bases short, with 9 bases between. In germline, CDR1 is SQVTM, CDR2 ANQGSEA. CDR3: CSVGRGHEQYF. The DNA for the CDR3 is TGCAGCGTTGGGAGGGGGCACGAGCAGTACTTC.

This chain joins TRBV6-1 and TRBJ1-5, with TRBD1 as a possible D gene (5 bases). V lost 3 bases to trimming and J lost 6 bases, with 9 bases between them. CDR1 is MNHNS and CDR2 is SASEGT in the germline V gene. The CDR3 runs to 13 residues. The CDR3 nucleotides are TGTGCCAGCAGTGAGCAGGGTTCTCAGCCCCAGCATTTT. Translating it yields CASSEQGSQPQHF.

The chain employs TRBV27 and TRBJ2-1; D is undetermined. Looked up from germline, CDR1 is MNHEY and CDR2 is SMNVEV (reference sequence). V lost 3 bases to trimming and J lost 4 bases, with 1 base between them. The CDR3 is 11 residues long. The CDR3 region is CASSLYNEQFF. The CDR3 coding sequence is TGTGCCAGCAGTTTGTACAATGAGCAGTTCTTC.

The chain has TRBV25-1 and TRBJ2-7; D unclear. Germline CDR1 is MGHDK and CDR2 is SYGVNS. There are 12 residues in the CDR3. Trimming shortened V by 6 bases and J by 0 bases, and 6 bases separated the two germline ends. CDR3: CASRRSSYEQYF. The CDR3 nucleotides read TGTGCCAGCAGACGCTCCTCCTACGAGCAGTACTTC.

The CDR3 nucleotides are TGCGCCAGCAGCCCGTCGAGTGGAGCAGTAGAGCAGTACTTC. Amino acid sequence: CASSPSSGAVEQYF. J is TRBJ2-7 and V is TRBV5-1, with D uncertain. The CDR3 has 14 residues. CDR1 and CDR2 (germline): SGHRS, YFSETQ. V was pared by 4 bases and J by 7 bases, with 18 bases between. The variable domain in full, with the rest retrieved from reference TRBV5-1 and TRBJ2-7, is KAGVTQTPRYLIKTRGQQVTLSCSPISGHRSVSWYQQTPGQGLQFLFEYFSETQRNKGNFPGRFSGRQFSNSRSEMNVSTLELGDSALYLCASSPSSGAVEQYFGPGTRLTVT.

This chain uses TRBV6-1 with TRBJ2-1; 10 bases are shared with TRBD2. Germline V gene data show CDR1 as MNHNS and CDR2 as SASEGT. The CDR3 has 16 residues. The J segment lost 4 bases and the V segment lost 1 base, leaving 4 bases of the junction unmatched. For the CDR3, the DNA is TGTGCCAGCAGTGAAGTTACTAGCGGGGCATACAATGAGCAGTTCTTC. It encodes CASSEVTSGAYNEQFF.

The chain links TRBV16 to TRBJ2-7, with TRBD2 identical over 8 bases. Germline V gives CDR1 KGHSY, CDR2 FQNENV. Germline trimming cut 7 bases from V and 0 bases from J; bases unmatched to any gene: 8. This CDR3 has 15 residues. The CDR3 reads CASISPSGSSYEQYF. DNA of the CDR3: TGTGCCAGCATCTCCCCCAGCGGGAGCTCCTACGAGCAGTACTTC.

The J gene is TRBJ2-7, the V gene TRBV28, with 11 bases fitting TRBD1. The CDR3 is 14 residues long. The germline V gene encodes CDR1 MDHEN and CDR2 SYDVKM. V shed 3 bases, J shed 5 bases, and the junction held 3 bases outside the gene matches. The CDR3 DNA sequence: TGTGCCAGCAGTTTGGGACAGGGGGGCCACGAGCAGTACTTC. It yields the protein CASSLGQGGHEQYF.

The rearrangement uses TRBV27 and TRBJ2-7; 7 bases are a match to TRBD1. The CDR3 sequence is 14 residues long. Germline trimming cut 3 bases from V and 2 bases from J; bases unmatched to any gene: 4. CDR1 is MNHEY, CDR2 SMNVEV, per germline (reference sequence). The CDR3 region has the DNA TGTGCCAGCAGTTTTCGGGGACAGACCTACGAGCAGTACTTC. This codes for CASSFRGQTYEQYF.

The chain employs TRBV11-2 and TRBJ1-1; weak D call: TRBD1 (6 bases). V lost 5 bases to trimming and J lost 0 bases, with 13 bases between them. Per germline, CDR1 SGHAT and CDR2 FQNNGV. The length of the CDR3 is 15 residues. CDR3 DNA: TGTGCCAGCAGCCCACCGACAGGTCTGAACACTGAAGCTTTCTTT. Encoded protein: CASSPPTGLNTEAFF.

This chain joins TRBV27 and TRBJ2-7; TRBD2 agrees at 7 bases. There are 14 residues in the CDR3. CDR1 is MNHEY, CDR2 SMNVEV, per germline (reference sequence). V lost 2 bases to trimming and J lost 3 bases; unmatched junction nucleotides: 4. The CDR3: CASSLAGVGYEQYF. CDR3 bases: TGTGCCAGCAGTTTAGCGGGGGTTGGCTACGAGCAGTACTTC.

J is TRBJ2-1 and V is TRBV6-5, with 8 bases fitting TRBD1. The junction had 8 bases not matched to a gene; V was cut back by 4 bases and J by 6 bases. CDR1 is MNHEY, CDR2 SVGAGI, per germline. This CDR3 has 15 amino acids. In nucleotides, the CDR3 is TGTGCCAGCAGTTCCTCAGGACAGGGAGGCAATGAGCAGTTCTTC. Encoded protein: CASSSSGQGGNEQFF.

V is TRBV6-5 and J is TRBJ1-5; D gene unclear. Germline-derived CDR1 and CDR2 are MNHEY and SVGAGI. This CDR3 spans 14 amino acids. V lost 4 bases and J lost 2, with 9 bases in between. The CDR3 nucleotides are TGTGCCAGCAGTTGGAGGCAGGGCAATCAGCCCCAGCATTTT. Amino acid sequence: CASSWRQGNQPQHF.

V is TRBV4-1 and J is TRBJ2-1; D is unclear. The length of the CDR3 is 15 residues. Deletions cut 0 bases from V and 0 bases from J, with 6 bases between. Germline loops: CDR1 MGHRA, CDR2 YSYEKL. CDR3 sequence (DNA): TGCGCCAGCAGCCAAGATCAGAGCTCCTACAATGAGCAGTTCTTC. This codes for CASSQDQSSYNEQFF.

The chain couples TRBV4-1 to TRBJ1-1; possibly TRBD1 for D (5 bases). This CDR3 comprises 15 residues. V was clipped by 4 bases and J by 6 bases, with 18 bases between them. The germline V gene has CDR1 MGHRA and CDR2 YSYEKL. CDR3 sequence: CASSPSPGQKAEAFF. The CDR3 DNA reads TGCGCCAGCAGCCCATCCCCGGGGCAGAAGGCTGAAGCTTTCTTT.

V is TRBV18 and J is TRBJ1-4; D might be TRBD1 (5 bases). Trimming stripped 1 base from V and 2 bases from J, with 8 bases between. Germline assignment: CDR1 KGHSH and CDR2 LQKENI. CDR3 length: 15 residues. Here the CDR3 DNA reads TGTGCCAGCTCACCACAAGGGGTGACTAATGAAAAACTGTTTTTT. Protein: CASSPQGVTNEKLFF.

The chain links TRBV4-2 to TRBJ1-3; D is undetermined. This CDR3 comprises 17 residues. Trimming left V 4 bases short and J 0 bases short, with 16 bases between. Germline loops: CDR1 LGHNA, CDR2 YNFKEQ. Here the CDR3 reads CASSPTGGPLSGNTIYF. In DNA, the CDR3 is TGTGCCAGCAGCCCGACGGGCGGCCCACTCTCTGGAAACACCATATATTTT.

The gene calls are TRBV15 and TRBJ1-4; D is ambiguous. The CDR3 is made up of 13 amino acids. V was shortened by 7 bases and J by 8 bases, with 14 bases between the two germline ends. Germline V gives CDR1 LNHNV, CDR2 YYDKDF (reference sequence). CDR3 bases: TGTGCCACCACAGATATAGCGGGGGAAAAACTGTTTTTT. Its protein product is CATTDIAGEKLFF. Using reference TRBV15 and TRBJ1-4 for the parts outside the CDR3, the full variable domain is DAMVIQNPRYQVTQFGKPVTLSCSQTLNHNVMYWYQQKSSQAPKLLFHYYDKDFNNEADTPDNFQSRRPNTSFCFLDIRSPGLGDTAMYLCATTDIAGEKLFFGSGTQLSVL.

J is TRBJ2-1 and V is TRBV14; D could derive from TRBD1 or TRBD2 (5 bases each). This CDR3 has 16 residues. V was cut by 0 bases and J by 6 bases, with 15 bases left in between. Germline lookup yields CDR1 SGHDN and CDR2 FVKESK. The DNA of the CDR3 is TGTGCCAGCAGCCAAGAGGGGACCACTTTTTCCAATGAGCAGTTCTTC. As protein: CASSQEGTTFSNEQFF. Based on the CDR3 plus reference TRBV14 and TRBJ2-1, the full variable domain is EAGVTQFPSHSVIEKGQTVTLRCDPISGHDNLYWYRRVMGKEIKFLLHFVKESKQDESGMPNNRFLAERTGGTYSTLKVQPAELEDSGVYFCASSQEGTTFSNEQFFGPGTRLTVL.